This is a list of T cell receptor beta chains from one sample in a study of blood T cell repertoires in COVID-19. The repertoire was sequenced with immunoSEQ multiplex PCR; TCRdb's copy has only in-frame clones and lacks some. This table holds approximately 210,000 clones, roughly 92% found once. The sample was peripheral blood. Every receptor here comes from a man in his thirties or forties with COVID-19, enrolled during active disease. Both conserved end residues are part of each CDR3. A D gene is named only where the DNA matches it firmly. Not all rows give a size; the values are once, few, many and, for expanded clones, a class.

CDR3aa: CASSQGTGRGYTF
CDR3nt: TGTGCCAGCAGCCAGGGGACAGGCAGGGGCTACACCTTC
abundance: NA
j_gene: TRBJ1-2
v_gene: TRBV3-1/TRBV3-2
d_gene: TRBD1

CDR3aa: CASSLKQGHNQPQHF
CDR3nt: TGTGCCAGCTCACTCAAACAGGGACACAATCAGCCCCAGCATTTT
abundance: NA
j_gene: TRBJ1-5
v_gene: TRBV18
d_gene: NA

CDR3aa: CASSKGGATGEAFF
CDR3nt: TGTGCCAGCAGCAAGGGGGGGGCGACAGGTGAAGCTTTCTTT
abundance: NA
j_gene: TRBJ1-1
v_gene: TRBV28
d_gene: NA

CDR3aa: CASSPDRGLYNEQFF
CDR3nt: TGTGCCAGCAGCCCGGACAGGGGGCTCTACAATGAGCAGTTCTTC
abundance: NA
j_gene: TRBJ2-1
v_gene: TRBV7-2
d_gene: TRBD1

CDR3aa: CASRGTGSGNEKLFF
CDR3nt: TGTGCCAGCAGGGGGACTGGGTCGGGTAATGAAAAACTGTTTTTT
abundance: NA
j_gene: TRBJ1-4
v_gene: TRBV25-1
d_gene: NA

CDR3aa: CASRANTGASTDTQYF
CDR3nt: TGTGCCAGCAGGGCTAATACAGGGGCAAGCACAGATACGCAGTATTTT
abundance: NA
j_gene: TRBJ2-3
v_gene: TRBV7-6
d_gene: TRBD1

CDR3aa: CSADRNYGYTF
CDR3nt: TGCAGCGCGGACAGGAACTATGGCTACACCTTC
abundance: NA
j_gene: TRBJ1-2
v_gene: TRBV20-1
d_gene: TRBD1

CDR3aa: CASRPTSGGRNEQFF
CDR3nt: TGTGCCAGTAGACCGACTAGCGGGGGGCGGAATGAGCAGTTCTTC
abundance: NA
j_gene: TRBJ2-1
v_gene: TRBV19
d_gene: TRBD2

CDR3aa: CASSQLGGSTDTQYF
CDR3nt: TGTGCCAGCAGCCAACTCGGGGGAAGCACAGATACGCAGTATTTT
abundance: NA
j_gene: TRBJ2-3
v_gene: TRBV3-1/TRBV3-2
d_gene: NA

CDR3aa: CASSYGSNTEAFF
CDR3nt: TGTGCCAGCAGTTACGGGAGCAACACTGAAGCTTTCTTT
abundance: NA
j_gene: TRBJ1-1
v_gene: TRBV6-6
d_gene: NA

CDR3aa: CASSTTGNLHYGYTF
CDR3nt: TGTGCCAGTAGTACTACAGGCAATTTACACTATGGCTACACCTTC
abundance: NA
j_gene: TRBJ1-2
v_gene: TRBV19
d_gene: NA

CDR3aa: CAISESWGGNYGYTF
CDR3nt: TGTGCCATCAGTGAGTCGTGGGGAGGGAACTATGGCTACACCTTC
abundance: once
j_gene: TRBJ1-2
v_gene: TRBV10-3
d_gene: NA

CDR3aa: CASSLTLDRGRLSTEAFF
CDR3nt: TGTGCCAGCAGTCTAACACTGGACAGGGGGCGTTTGAGCACTGAAGCTTTCTTT
abundance: NA
j_gene: TRBJ1-1
v_gene: TRBV27
d_gene: TRBD1

CDR3aa: CASSLIIQYGYTF
CDR3nt: TGTGCCAGCAGTTTAATTATCCAGTATGGCTACACCTTC
abundance: NA
j_gene: TRBJ1-2
v_gene: TRBV12-3/TRBV12-4
d_gene: NA

CDR3aa: CASSAGTGANLYGYTF
CDR3nt: TGCGCCAGCAGTGCCGGGACAGGGGCGAACCTCTATGGCTACACCTTC
abundance: NA
j_gene: TRBJ1-2
v_gene: TRBV10-2
d_gene: TRBD1

CDR3aa: CASTNRGDTGELFF
CDR3nt: TGTGCCAGCACCAACAGGGGGGACACCGGGGAGCTGTTTTTT
abundance: NA
j_gene: TRBJ2-2
v_gene: TRBV27
d_gene: TRBD1

CDR3aa: CASSPQGGRPEANVLTF
CDR3nt: TGTGCCAGCAGCCCCCAGGGCGGACGACCTGAGGCCAACGTCCTGACTTTC
abundance: NA
j_gene: TRBJ2-6
v_gene: TRBV7-9
d_gene: NA

CDR3aa: CASSPYGQGTATNEKLFF
CDR3nt: TGTGCCAGTAGCCCTTATGGACAGGGGACCGCAACTAATGAAAAACTGTTTTTT
abundance: NA
j_gene: TRBJ1-4
v_gene: TRBV19
d_gene: TRBD1

CDR3aa: CATSGGVNTGELFF
CDR3nt: TGTGCCACCAGTGGCGGGGTGAACACCGGGGAGCTGTTTTTT
abundance: NA
j_gene: TRBJ2-2
v_gene: TRBV24-1
d_gene: NA

CDR3aa: CAWSPRQGKGEKLFF
CDR3nt: TGTGCCTGGAGTCCACGACAGGGGAAGGGTGAAAAACTGTTTTTT
abundance: NA
j_gene: TRBJ1-4
v_gene: TRBV30
d_gene: TRBD1

CDR3aa: CASSPGQGVGYGYTF
CDR3nt: TGTGCCAGCTCACCGGGACAGGGAGTAGGGTATGGCTACACCTTC
abundance: NA
j_gene: TRBJ1-2
v_gene: TRBV18
d_gene: TRBD1

CDR3aa: CASSYRVLLRANTGELFF
CDR3nt: TGTGCCAGCAGCTATCGAGTCCTACTTCGGGCGAACACCGGGGAGCTGTTTTTT
abundance: NA
j_gene: TRBJ2-2
v_gene: TRBV5-6
d_gene: NA

CDR3aa: CASSYGRAGAYEQYF
CDR3nt: TGTGCCAGCAGTTACGGGAGGGCAGGAGCCTACGAGCAGTACTTC
abundance: NA
j_gene: TRBJ2-7
v_gene: TRBV6-6
d_gene: TRBD2

CDR3aa: CASSLTTSGGADTQYF
CDR3nt: TGTGCCAGCAGCCTTACCACTAGCGGGGGTGCAGATACGCAGTATTTT
abundance: NA
j_gene: TRBJ2-3
v_gene: TRBV9
d_gene: TRBD2

CDR3aa: CASSKSGDGHYYGYTF
CDR3nt: TGTGCCAGCAGCAAATCGGGGGACGGGCATTACTATGGCTACACCTTC
abundance: NA
j_gene: TRBJ1-2
v_gene: TRBV3-1/TRBV3-2
d_gene: NA

CDR3aa: CASSLPGQGNTIYF
CDR3nt: TGCGCCAGCAGCCTGCCCGGACAAGGAAACACCATATATTTT
abundance: NA
j_gene: TRBJ1-3
v_gene: TRBV5-1
d_gene: NA

CDR3aa: CASSDRASGGRTQETQYF
CDR3nt: TGTGCCAGCAGTGACAGGGCTAGCGGGGGGCGAACACAAGAGACCCAGTACTTC
abundance: once
j_gene: TRBJ2-5
v_gene: TRBV2
d_gene: TRBD2

CDR3aa: CASSMWASSGGITGELFF
CDR3nt: TGTGCCAGTAGTATGTGGGCCAGTAGCGGGGGGATCACCGGGGAGCTGTTTTTT
abundance: NA
j_gene: TRBJ2-2
v_gene: TRBV19
d_gene: TRBD2

CDR3aa: CASSQNPRAGEEQYF
CDR3nt: TGTGCCAGCAGCCAGAACCCGCGGGCGGGGGAAGAGCAGTACTTC
abundance: NA
j_gene: TRBJ2-7
v_gene: TRBV3-1/TRBV3-2
d_gene: TRBD2

CDR3aa: CASSLRGDGEAFF
CDR3nt: TGTGCCAGCAGCTTACGGGGGGACGGTGAAGCTTTCTTT
abundance: NA
j_gene: TRBJ1-1
v_gene: TRBV7-3
d_gene: NA

CDR3aa: CASSPYGATGGPDTQYF
CDR3nt: TGTGCCAGCAGTCCATATGGAGCCACAGGGGGCCCAGATACGCAGTATTTT
abundance: NA
j_gene: TRBJ2-3
v_gene: TRBV27
d_gene: TRBD1

CDR3aa: CASSLKSGEGARSPLHF
CDR3nt: TGCGCCAGCAGCTTGAAGTCTGGGGAAGGGGCGCGGTCACCCCTCCACTTT
abundance: NA
j_gene: TRBJ1-6
v_gene: TRBV5-1
d_gene: NA

CDR3aa: CASSSSSGYNEQFF
CDR3nt: TGTGCCAGCAGTTCTAGCTCGGGCTACAATGAGCAGTTCTTC
abundance: NA
j_gene: TRBJ2-1
v_gene: TRBV27
d_gene: NA